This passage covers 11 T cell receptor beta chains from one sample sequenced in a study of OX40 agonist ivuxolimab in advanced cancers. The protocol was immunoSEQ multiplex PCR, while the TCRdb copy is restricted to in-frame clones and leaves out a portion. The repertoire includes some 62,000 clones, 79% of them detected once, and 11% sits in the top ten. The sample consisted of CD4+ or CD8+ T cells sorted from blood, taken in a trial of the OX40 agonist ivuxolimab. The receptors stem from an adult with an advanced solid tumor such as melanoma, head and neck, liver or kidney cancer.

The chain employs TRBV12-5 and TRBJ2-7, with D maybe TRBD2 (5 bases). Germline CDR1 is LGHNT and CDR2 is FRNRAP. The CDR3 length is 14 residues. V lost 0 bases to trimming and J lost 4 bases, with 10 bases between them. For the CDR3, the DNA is TGTGCTAGTGGTTTGGTCACTAGAACTTACGAGCAGTACTTC. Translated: CASGLVTRTYEQYF.

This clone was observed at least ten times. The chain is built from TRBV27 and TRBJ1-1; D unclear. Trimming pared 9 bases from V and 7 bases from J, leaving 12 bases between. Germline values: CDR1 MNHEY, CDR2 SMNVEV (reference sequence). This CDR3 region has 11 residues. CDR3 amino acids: CASRGEVEAFF. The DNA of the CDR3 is TGTGCCAGTCGGGGTGAAGTTGAAGCTTTCTTT.

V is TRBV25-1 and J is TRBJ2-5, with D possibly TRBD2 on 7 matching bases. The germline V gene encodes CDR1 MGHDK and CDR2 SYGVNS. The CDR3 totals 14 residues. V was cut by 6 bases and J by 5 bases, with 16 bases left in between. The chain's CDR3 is CASRYGGQLETQYF. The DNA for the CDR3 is TGTGCCAGCAGATACGGGGGGCAGTTGGAGACCCAGTACTTC.

CDR3 in DNA: TGTGCCACCAGCAGGACCCTACAACCTGAGGGAGGCTACACCTTC. Amino acid sequence: CATSRTLQPEGGYTF. This sequence joins TRBV15 and TRBJ1-2, with D unclear. The CDR3 spans 15 residues. Germline CDR1 LNHNV, CDR2 YYDKDF (reference sequence). The V end lost 3 bases, the J end lost 8 bases, and 19 bases lay between the germline ends.

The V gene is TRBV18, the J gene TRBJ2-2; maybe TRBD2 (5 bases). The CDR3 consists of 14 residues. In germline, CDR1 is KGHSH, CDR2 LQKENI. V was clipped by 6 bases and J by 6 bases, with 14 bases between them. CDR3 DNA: TGTGCCAGCTCCCTCGGAGAGGGCGCCGGGGAGCTGTTTTTT. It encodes CASSLGEGAGELFF.

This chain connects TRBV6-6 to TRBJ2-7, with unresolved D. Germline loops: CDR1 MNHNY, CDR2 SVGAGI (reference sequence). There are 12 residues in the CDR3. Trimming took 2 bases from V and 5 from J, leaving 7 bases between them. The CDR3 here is CASSYTADEQYF. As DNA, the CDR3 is TGTGCCAGCAGTTACACGGCGGACGAGCAGTACTTC.

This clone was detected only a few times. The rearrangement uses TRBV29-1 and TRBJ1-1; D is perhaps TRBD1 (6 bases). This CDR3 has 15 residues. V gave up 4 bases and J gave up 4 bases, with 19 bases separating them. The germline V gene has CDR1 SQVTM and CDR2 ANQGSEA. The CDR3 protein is CSVVGGPGFGTEAFF. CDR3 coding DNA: TGCAGCGTTGTGGGGGGGCCGGGTTTTGGCACTGAAGCTTTCTTT.

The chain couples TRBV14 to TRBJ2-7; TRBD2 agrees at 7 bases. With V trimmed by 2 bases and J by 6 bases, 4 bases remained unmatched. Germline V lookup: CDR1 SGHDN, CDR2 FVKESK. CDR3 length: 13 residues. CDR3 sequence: CASSQYSSGEQYF. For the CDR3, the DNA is TGTGCCAGCAGCCAATACTCTAGCGGCGAGCAGTACTTC.

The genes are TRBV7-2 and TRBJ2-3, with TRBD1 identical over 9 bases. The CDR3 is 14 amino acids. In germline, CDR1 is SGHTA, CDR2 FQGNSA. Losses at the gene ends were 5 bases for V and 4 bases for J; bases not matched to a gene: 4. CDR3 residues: CASSATGGPDTQYF. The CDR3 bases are TGTGCCAGCAGCGCCACAGGGGGCCCAGATACGCAGTATTTT.

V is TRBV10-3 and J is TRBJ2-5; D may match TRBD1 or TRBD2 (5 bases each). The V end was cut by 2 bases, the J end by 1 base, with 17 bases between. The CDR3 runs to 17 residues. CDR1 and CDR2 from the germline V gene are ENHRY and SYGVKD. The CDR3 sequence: CAISEGSIGGTQETQYF. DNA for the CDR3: TGTGCCATCAGTGAGGGTAGCATTGGGGGAACCCAAGAGACCCAGTACTTC.

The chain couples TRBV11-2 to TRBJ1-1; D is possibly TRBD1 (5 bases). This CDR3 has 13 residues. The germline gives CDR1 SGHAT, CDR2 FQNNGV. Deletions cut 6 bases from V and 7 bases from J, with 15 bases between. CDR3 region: CASSQLGGNEAFF. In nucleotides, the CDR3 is TGTGCCAGCAGTCAACTCGGGGGGAATGAAGCTTTCTTT.